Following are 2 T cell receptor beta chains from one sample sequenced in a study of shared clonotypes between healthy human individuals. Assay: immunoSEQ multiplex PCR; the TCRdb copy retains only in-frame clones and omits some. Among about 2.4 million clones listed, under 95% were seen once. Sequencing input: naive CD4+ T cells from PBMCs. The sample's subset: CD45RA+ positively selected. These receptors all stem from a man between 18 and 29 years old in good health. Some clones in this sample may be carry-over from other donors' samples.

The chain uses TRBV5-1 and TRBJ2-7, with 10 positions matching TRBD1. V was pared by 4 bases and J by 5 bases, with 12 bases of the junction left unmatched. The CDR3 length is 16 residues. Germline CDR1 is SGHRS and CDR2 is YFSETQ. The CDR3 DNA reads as TGCGCCAGCAGCGATTCCCGACAGGGGGCTATCCACGAGCAGTACTTC. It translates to CASSDSRQGAIHEQYF.

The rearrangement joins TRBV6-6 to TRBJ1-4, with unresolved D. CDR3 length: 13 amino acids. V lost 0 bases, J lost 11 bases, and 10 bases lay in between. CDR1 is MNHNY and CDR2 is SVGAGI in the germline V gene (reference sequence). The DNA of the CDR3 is TGTGCCAGCAGTTACTCCACCCAAAGTAAACTGTTTTTT. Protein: CASSYSTQSKLFF.